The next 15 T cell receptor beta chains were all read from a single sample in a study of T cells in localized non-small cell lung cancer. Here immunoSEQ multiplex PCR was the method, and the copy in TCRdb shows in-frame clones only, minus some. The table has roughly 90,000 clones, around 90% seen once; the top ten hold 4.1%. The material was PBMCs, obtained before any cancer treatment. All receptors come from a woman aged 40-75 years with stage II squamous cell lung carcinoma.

CDR3 residues: CSVEDPGRNYGYTF. The DNA of the CDR3 is TGCAGCGTTGAAGACCCGGGACGGAACTATGGCTACACCTTC. This rearrangement joins TRBV29-1 to TRBJ1-2; D may be TRBD1 (5 bases). The V gene lost 0 bases and the J gene lost 2 bases, with 10 bases spanning the gap. There are 14 residues in the CDR3. Germline V gene sequence: CDR1 SQVTM, CDR2 ANQGSEA. Using reference TRBV29-1 and TRBJ1-2 for the parts outside the CDR3, the full variable domain is SAVISQKPSRDICQRGTSLTIQCQVDSQVTMMFWYRQQPGQSLTLIATANQGSEATYESGFVIDKFPISRPNLTFSTLTVSNMSPEDSSIYLCSVEDPGRNYGYTFGSGTRLTVV.

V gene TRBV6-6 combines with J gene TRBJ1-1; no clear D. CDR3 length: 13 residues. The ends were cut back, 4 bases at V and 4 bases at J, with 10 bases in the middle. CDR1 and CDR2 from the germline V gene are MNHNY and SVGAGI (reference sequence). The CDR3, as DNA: TGTGCCAGCAGTTCGCGGGGTGGCACTGAAGCTTTCTTT. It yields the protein CASSSRGGTEAFF.

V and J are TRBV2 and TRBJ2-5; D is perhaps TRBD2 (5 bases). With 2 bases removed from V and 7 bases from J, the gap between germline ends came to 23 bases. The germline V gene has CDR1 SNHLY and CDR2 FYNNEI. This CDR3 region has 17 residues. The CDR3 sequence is CASSELGHAPRGGTQYF. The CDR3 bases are TGTGCCAGCAGTGAATTGGGTCACGCTCCCCGTGGAGGGACCCAGTACTTC.

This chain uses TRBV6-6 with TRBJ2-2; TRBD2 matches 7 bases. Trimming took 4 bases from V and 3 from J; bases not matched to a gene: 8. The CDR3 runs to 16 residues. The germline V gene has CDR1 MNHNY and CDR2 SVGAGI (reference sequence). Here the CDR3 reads CASSWGAGRDTGELFF. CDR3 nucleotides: TGTGCCAGCAGTTGGGGAGCGGGGCGGGACACCGGGGAGCTGTTTTTT.

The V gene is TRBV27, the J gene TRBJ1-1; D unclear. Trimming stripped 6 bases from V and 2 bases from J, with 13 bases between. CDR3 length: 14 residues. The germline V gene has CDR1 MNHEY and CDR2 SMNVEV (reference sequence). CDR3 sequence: CASRLPPPNTEAFF. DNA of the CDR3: TGTGCCAGCAGACTCCCCCCACCTAACACTGAAGCTTTCTTT.

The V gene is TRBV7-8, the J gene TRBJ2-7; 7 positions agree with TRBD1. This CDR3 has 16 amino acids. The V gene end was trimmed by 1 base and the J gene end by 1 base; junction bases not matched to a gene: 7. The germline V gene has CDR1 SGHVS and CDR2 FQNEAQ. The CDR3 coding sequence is TGTGCCAGCAGCTTAGAGGGTTTGACAGGGTCCTACGAGCAGTACTTC. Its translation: CASSLEGLTGSYEQYF.

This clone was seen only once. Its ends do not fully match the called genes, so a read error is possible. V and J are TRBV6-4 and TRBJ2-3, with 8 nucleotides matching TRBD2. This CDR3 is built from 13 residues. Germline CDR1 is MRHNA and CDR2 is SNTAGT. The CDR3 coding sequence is TGTGCCAGCAGTGACTCTGCCGGGACTAGGCTAGATTTT. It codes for CASSDSAGTRLDF.

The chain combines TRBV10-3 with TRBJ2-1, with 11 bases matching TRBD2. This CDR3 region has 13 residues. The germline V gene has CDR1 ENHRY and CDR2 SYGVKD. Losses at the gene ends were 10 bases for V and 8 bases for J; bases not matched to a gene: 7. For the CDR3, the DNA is TGTGCCACCCGACTAGCGGGAAGGGATGAGCAGTTCTTC. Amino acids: CATRLAGRDEQFF.

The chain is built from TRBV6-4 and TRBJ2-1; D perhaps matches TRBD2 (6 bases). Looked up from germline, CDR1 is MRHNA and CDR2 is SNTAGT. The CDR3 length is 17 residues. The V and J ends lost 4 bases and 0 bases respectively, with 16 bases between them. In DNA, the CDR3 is TGTGCCAGCAGTGCTTACACCGGGACTGGCTCCTACAATGAGCAGTTCTTC. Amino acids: CASSAYTGTGSYNEQFF.

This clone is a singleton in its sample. CDR3 DNA: TGTGCCAGCAAGGCTGTAGGGCTCTTCACTGAAGCTTTCTTT. This codes for CASKAVGLFTEAFF. The chain uses TRBV19 and TRBJ1-1; D not certain. This CDR3 spans 14 amino acids. Trimming took off 9 bases at V and 4 bases at J, with 18 bases between the two ends. The germline CDR1 and CDR2 sequences are LNHDA and SQIVND (reference sequence).

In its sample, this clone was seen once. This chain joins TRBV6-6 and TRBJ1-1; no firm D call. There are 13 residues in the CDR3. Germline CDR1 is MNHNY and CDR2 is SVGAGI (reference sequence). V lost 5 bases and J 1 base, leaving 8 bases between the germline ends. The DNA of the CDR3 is TGTGCCAGCAGTCGGCAGGCGAACACTGAAGCTTTCTTT. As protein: CASSRQANTEAFF.

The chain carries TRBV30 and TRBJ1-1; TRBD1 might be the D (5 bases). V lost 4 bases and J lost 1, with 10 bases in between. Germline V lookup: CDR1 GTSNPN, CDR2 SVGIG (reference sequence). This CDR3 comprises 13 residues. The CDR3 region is CAWKGRSNTEAFF. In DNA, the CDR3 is TGTGCCTGGAAGGGGAGATCGAACACTGAAGCTTTCTTT.

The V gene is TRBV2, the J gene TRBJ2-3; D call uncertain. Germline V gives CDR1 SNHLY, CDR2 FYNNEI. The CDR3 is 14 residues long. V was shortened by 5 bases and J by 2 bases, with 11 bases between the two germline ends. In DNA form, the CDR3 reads TGTGCCAGCAGTTTGAGGCGGAACACAGATACGCAGTATTTT. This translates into CASSLRRNTDTQYF. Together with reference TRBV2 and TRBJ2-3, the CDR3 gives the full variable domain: EPEVTQTPSHQVTQMGQEVILRCVPISNHLYFYWYRQILGQKVEFLVSFYNNEISEKSEIFDDQFSVERPDGSNFTLKIRSTKLEDSAMYFCASSLRRNTDTQYFGPGTRLTVL.

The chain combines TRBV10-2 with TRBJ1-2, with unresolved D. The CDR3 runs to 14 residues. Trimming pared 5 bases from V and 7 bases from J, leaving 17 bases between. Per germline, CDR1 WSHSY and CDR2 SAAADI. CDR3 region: CASSRSSRDGGYTF. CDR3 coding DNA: TGCGCCAGCAGTAGGTCGAGTAGGGATGGTGGCTACACCTTC.

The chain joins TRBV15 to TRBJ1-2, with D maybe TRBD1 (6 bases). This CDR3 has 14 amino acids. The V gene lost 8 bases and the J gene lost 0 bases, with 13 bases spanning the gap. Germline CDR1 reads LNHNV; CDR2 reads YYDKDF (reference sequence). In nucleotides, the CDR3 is TGTGCCACCGTCAAGGGGGGTGCTAACTATGGCTACACCTTC. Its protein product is CATVKGGANYGYTF.